Below are 28 T cell receptor beta chains sequenced from a single sample in a study of T cell repertoires in cytomegalovirus infection. TCRdb reprocessed the reads via MiXCR and lists one record per CDR3 protein. This table holds roughly 760,000 distinct CDR3 sequences, less than 40% found once. The sample consisted of PBMCs. The origin of the receptors is a human donor in good health (CMV status not recorded). Some clones in this sample may be carry-over from other donors' samples.

As for this clonotype: It may be a read error: a sequence one base away is much more abundant. The chain recombines TRBV7-2 with TRBJ1-2; D is undetermined. V lost 5 bases and J 8 bases, leaving 12 bases between the germline ends. This CDR3 has 12 residues. Germline V gene lookup returns CDR1 SGHTA and CDR2 FQGNSA. The CDR3 DNA follows: TGTGCCAGCAGCCCCGCCGTATGGGGCTACACCTTC. Translation: CASSPAVWGYTF.

This clonotype came up a few times. The genes are TRBV7-8 and TRBJ2-1; D remains ambiguous. The CDR3 totals 12 residues. Germline CDR1 SGHVS, CDR2 FQNEAQ. Trimming cost V 5 bases and J 8 bases, with 10 bases left between them. The CDR3 here is CASSQRLYEQFF. CDR3 DNA: TGTGCCAGCAGCCAAAGACTGTATGAGCAGTTCTTC.

This chain uses TRBV11-2 with TRBJ1-2; D remains unclear. Germline-derived CDR1 and CDR2 are SGHAT and FQNNGV. There are 15 residues in the CDR3. V shed 1 base and J shed 8 bases, with 17 bases lying between them. CDR3 DNA sequence: TGTGCCAGCAGCTTAGCGTCCGGGGTCCGTCGCGGCTACACCTTC. The encoded protein is CASSLASGVRRGYTF.

This clonotype was recorded at least ten times. Here the CDR3 reads CASSSYVGAASETQYF. CDR3 DNA: TGTGCCAGCAGTTCCTACGTGGGGGCCGCCTCAGAGACCCAGTACTTC. This chain joins TRBV28 and TRBJ2-5, with D perhaps matching TRBD1 (6 bases). Germline CDR1 and CDR2: MDHEN and SYDVKM. Trimming took off 4 bases at V and 4 bases at J, with 19 bases between the two ends. The CDR3 consists of 16 residues.

V gene TRBV5-6 combines with J gene TRBJ2-4; 14 positions agree with TRBD2. Trimming at V came to 3 bases and at J to 7 bases, leaving 12 bases not matched to a gene. Germline assignment: CDR1 SGHDT and CDR2 YYEEEE. This CDR3 contains 18 residues. The CDR3 DNA follows: TGTGCCAGCAGCTGGACTAGCGGGAGGCCCGCTACGGGGAACATTCAGTACTTC. This gives the protein CASSWTSGRPATGNIQYF.

This clonotype was detected a few times. J is TRBJ1-1 and V is TRBV7-3; tentative D call: TRBD1 (6 bases). Looked up from germline, CDR1 is SGHTA and CDR2 is FQGTGA. The CDR3 is made up of 14 amino acids. V was pared by 4 bases and J by 7 bases, with 16 bases between. The chain's CDR3 is CASSSSGDISEAFF. As DNA, the CDR3 is TGTGCCAGCAGCTCCTCTGGGGACATCAGTGAAGCTTTCTTT.

The V and J genes are TRBV12-3 or TRBV12-4 and TRBJ1-4; D is unresolved. Trimming took 6 bases from V and 0 from J, leaving 14 bases between them. This CDR3 comprises 16 residues. The CDR3 loop is CASRPSDRATNEKLFF. The CDR3, as DNA: TGTGCCAGCAGACCTTCAGACCGTGCAACTAATGAAAAACTGTTTTTT.

Only a few counts were recorded for this clonotype. The chain uses TRBV7-9 and TRBJ2-4, with 9 bases identical to TRBD1. Trimming removed 5 bases from V and 2 bases from J; junction bases left unmatched: 10. CDR1 and CDR2 (germline): SEHNR, FQNEAQ (reference sequence). CDR3 length: 17 amino acids. CDR3 sequence reads: CASSPKSTGGSKNIQYF. The CDR3 DNA reads as TGTGCCAGCAGCCCGAAATCGACAGGGGGTTCCAAAAACATTCAGTACTTC.

A word on this clonotype: Its ends do not fully match the called genes, so a read error is possible. The chain recombines TRBV28 with TRBJ2-5; a weak D match, TRBD2 (5 bases). Germline V lookup: CDR1 MDHEN, CDR2 SYDVKM. This CDR3 spans 12 amino acids. The CDR3 bases are TGTGCAAGCGAGGGATCCCAAGAGACCCCGTACTTC. It is translated as CASEGSQETPYF.

The J gene is TRBJ1-5, the V gene TRBV7-8, with a tentative D call TRBD1 (5 bases). This CDR3 is built from 15 residues. With 0 bases removed from V and 7 bases from J, the gap between germline ends came to 13 bases. Looked up from germline, CDR1 is SGHVS and CDR2 is FQNEAQ. For the CDR3, the DNA is TGTGCCAGCAGCTTAGCGTTGGGGTGGGACCAGCCCCAGCATTTT. Its translation: CASSLALGWDQPQHF.

This chain links TRBV7-2 with TRBJ1-2; the D is unclear. The length of the CDR3 is 9 residues. Trimming removed 3 bases at V and 7 bases at J, with 0 bases between. The germline V gene has CDR1 SGHTA and CDR2 FQGNSA. The CDR3 nucleotides are TGTGCCAGCAGCTTTGGCTACACCTTC. Translated, it gives CASSFGYTF.

The chain uses TRBV28 and TRBJ2-7, with unresolved D. Trimming cost V 6 bases and J 2 bases, with 14 bases left between them. Germline V lookup: CDR1 MDHEN, CDR2 SYDVKM. There are 14 residues in the CDR3. CDR3 in amino acids: CASRVSQSTYEQYF. For the CDR3, the DNA is TGTGCCAGCAGAGTCTCCCAATCCACCTACGAGCAGTACTTC. The whole variable domain, filled in from reference TRBV28 and TRBJ2-7, reads DVKVTQSSRYLVKRTGEKVFLECVQDMDHENMFWYRQDPGLGLRLIYFSYDVKMKEKGDIPEGYSVSREKKERFSLILESASTNQTSMYLCASRVSQSTYEQYFGPGTRLTVT.

This clonotype occurred a few times. The CDR3 loop is CASSPTHRDEQYF. CDR3 nucleotides: TGTGCCAGCAGCCCGACCCACAGGGACGAGCAGTACTTC. This chain joins TRBV27 and TRBJ2-7; maybe TRBD1 (6 bases). Germline V gene data show CDR1 as MNHEY and CDR2 as SMNVEV (reference sequence). CDR3 length equals 13 residues. Trimming took off 6 bases at V and 5 bases at J, with 14 bases between the two ends.

This clonotype appeared a few times. This chain uses TRBV7-9 with TRBJ2-3, with 11 bases aligning to TRBD2. V trimming: 4 bases; J trimming: 1 base; junction bases outside the gene matches: 13. The CDR3 length is 19 residues. CDR1 and CDR2 from the germline V gene are SEHNR and FQNEAQ (reference sequence). In nucleotides, the CDR3 is TGTGCCAGCAGCTCCGGAGTCGCCGGGACTAGCGGCCGCACAGATACGCAGTATTTT. It is translated as CASSSGVAGTSGRTDTQYF.

This clonotype was picked up a small number of times. The CDR3, as DNA: TGCAGTGCTAGAGATCGTGTGGGGGTTGCAGATACGCAGTATTTT. This translates into CSARDRVGVADTQYF. The rearrangement links TRBV20-1 to TRBJ2-3; D could derive from TRBD1 or TRBD2 (5 bases each). Germline values: CDR1 DFQATT, CDR2 SNEGSKA (reference sequence). The CDR3 covers 15 residues. The V end lost 0 bases, the J end lost 4 bases, and 14 bases lay between the germline ends.

This clonotype was counted once. A much more abundant neighbour one base away suggests this may be a read error. The chain employs TRBV12-3 or TRBV12-4 and TRBJ1-2; D unclear. CDR3 size: 11 residues. This chain's CDR3 is CDSGNMYGYTF. The CDR3 DNA follows: TGTGACAGCGGAAACATGTACGGCTACACCTTC.

The table lists this clonotype with a few counts. This rearrangement joins TRBV6-5 to TRBJ2-2, with D perhaps TRBD1 (5 bases). Germline CDR1 and CDR2: MNHEY and SVGAGI. V was pared by 4 bases and J by 4 bases, with 13 bases between. This CDR3 contains 15 residues. CDR3 nucleotide sequence: TGTGCCAGCAGTTCTCGGCAGGGATTCACCGGGGAGCTGTTTTTT. Its protein product is CASSSRQGFTGELFF.

This sequence joins TRBV20-1 and TRBJ2-7, with 9 bases matching TRBD2. Germline lookup yields CDR1 DFQATT and CDR2 SNEGSKA (reference sequence). V lost 0 bases and J lost 0; bases outside the gene matches: 12. The CDR3 is 18 amino acids. CDR3 sequence reads: CSARDGSLAGTNSYEQYF. CDR3 coding DNA: TGCAGTGCTAGAGATGGGAGCCTAGCGGGAACGAACTCCTACGAGCAGTACTTC.

This chain joins TRBV28 and TRBJ1-2; perhaps TRBD1 as D (6 bases). The CDR3 extends over 14 amino acids. Germline V gene data show CDR1 as MDHEN and CDR2 as SYDVKM. Trimming cost V 4 bases and J 1 base, with 10 bases left between them. This CDR3 is CASSSAGVNYGYTF. The CDR3 region has the DNA TGTGCCAGCAGTTCAGCAGGGGTTAACTATGGCTACACCTTC.

This clonotype was detected a few times. This sequence joins TRBV28 and TRBJ2-7, with 9 positions matching TRBD1. The CDR3 has 16 residues. Germline values: CDR1 MDHEN, CDR2 SYDVKM. After removal of 5 bases from V and 0 bases from J, the junction contained 8 bases not matched to a gene. The CDR3 sequence: CASSTRTGVSSYEQYF. Here the CDR3 DNA reads TGTGCCAGCAGTACGCGGACAGGGGTAAGCTCCTACGAGCAGTACTTC.

As concerns this clonotype: Germline and junction disagree at one end, which may indicate a read error. V usage is TRBV19 and J usage is TRBJ1-4; D unclear. The CDR3 is made up of 15 amino acids. CDR1 and CDR2 from the germline V gene are LNHDA and SQIVND (reference sequence). CDR3 bases: TGTGCCTGTAGTATGTTTTTGGGGAGGAATGAAAAACTGTTTTTT. Protein sequence: CACSMFLGRNEKLFF.

Concerning this clonotype itself: A junction boundary mismatches the germline segment, possibly from a read error. The chain carries TRBV7-3 and TRBJ1-1, with a weak D call TRBD1 (5 bases). Germline CDR1 SGHTA, CDR2 FQGTGA. The CDR3 extends over 16 amino acids. CDR3 protein: CASSLTPGPANTEDFF. CDR3 in DNA: TGTGCCAGCAGCTTAACTCCGGGACCCGCCAACACTGAAGATTTCTTT.

This clonotype was seen at least ten times. The V gene is TRBV7-2, the J gene TRBJ2-5; D remains unclear. The CDR3 runs to 15 residues. Trimming shortened V by 6 bases and J by 3 bases, and 17 bases separated the two germline ends. Per germline, CDR1 SGHTA and CDR2 FQGNSA. CDR3 in DNA: TGTGCCAGCAGGTCCTTCCCGACCAAAGAAGAGACCCAGTACTTC. Translation: CASRSFPTKEETQYF. Drawing the rest from reference TRBV7-2 and TRBJ2-5, the complete variable domain is GAGVSQSPSNKVTEKGKDVELRCDPISGHTALYWYRQSLGQGLEFLIYFQGNSAPDKSGLPSDRFSAERTGGSVSTLTIQRTQQEDSAVYLCASRSFPTKEETQYFGPGTRLLVL.

This clonotype was observed a handful of times. The chain combines TRBV19 with TRBJ1-5, with a tentative D call TRBD1 (5 bases). The CDR3 runs 14 residues. The V gene lost 5 bases and the J gene lost 9 bases, with 17 bases spanning the gap. The germline CDR1 and CDR2 sequences are LNHDA and SQIVND (reference sequence). The CDR3 DNA is TGTGCCAGTAGTGCCGACAGTGCCCATCGGCCCCAGCATTTT. It specifies CASSADSAHRPQHF.

The rearrangement joins TRBV12-3 or TRBV12-4 to TRBJ2-3, with D possibly being TRBD2 (5 bases). The CDR3 has 14 residues. V lost 3 bases and J 4 bases, leaving 11 bases between the germline ends. The CDR3 protein is CASSFGVGADTQYF. Here the CDR3 DNA reads TGTGCCAGCAGTTTCGGGGTTGGCGCAGATACGCAGTATTTT.

This clonotype was seen a few times. V and J are TRBV11-1 and TRBJ1-6; TRBD1 matches 7 bases. J lost 7 bases, V lost 5 bases, and 5 bases had no gene match. Germline values: CDR1 SGHAT, CDR2 FQDESV (reference sequence). The CDR3 runs 14 residues. The CDR3 DNA is TGTGCCAGCAGCCGGGGAGGGGGCAATTCACCCCTCCACTTT. This sequence encodes CASSRGGGNSPLHF. The full variable domain, with the rest looked up from reference TRBV11-1 and TRBJ1-6, is EAEVAQSPRYKITEKSQAVAFWCDPISGHATLYWYRQILGQGPELLVQFQDESVVDDSQLPKDRFSAERLKGVDSTLKIQPAELGDSAMYLCASSRGGGNSPLHFGNGTRLTVT.

About this clonotype itself: With a much larger clone just one base away, this may be a read error. V gene TRBV9 combines with J gene TRBJ2-7, with 12 bases fitting TRBD1. J lost 3 bases, V lost 4 bases, and 5 bases had no gene match. Germline loops: CDR1 SGDLS, CDR2 YYNGEE. The CDR3 consists of 15 residues. CDR3 in amino acids: CASSTGTGGFYEQYF. The CDR3 DNA follows: TGTGCCAGCAGCACCGGGACAGGGGGCTTCTACGAGCAGTACTTC.

V gene TRBV11-2 combines with J gene TRBJ2-2; 10 bases agree with TRBD2. The germline V gene encodes CDR1 SGHAT and CDR2 FQNNGV. J gave up 4 bases and V 3 bases, and 2 bases lay outside the gene matches. The length of the CDR3 is 15 residues. CDR3 in DNA: TGTGCCAGCAGCTTGGGGACTAGCGCCACCGGGGAGCTGTTTTTT. Protein: CASSLGTSATGELFF.